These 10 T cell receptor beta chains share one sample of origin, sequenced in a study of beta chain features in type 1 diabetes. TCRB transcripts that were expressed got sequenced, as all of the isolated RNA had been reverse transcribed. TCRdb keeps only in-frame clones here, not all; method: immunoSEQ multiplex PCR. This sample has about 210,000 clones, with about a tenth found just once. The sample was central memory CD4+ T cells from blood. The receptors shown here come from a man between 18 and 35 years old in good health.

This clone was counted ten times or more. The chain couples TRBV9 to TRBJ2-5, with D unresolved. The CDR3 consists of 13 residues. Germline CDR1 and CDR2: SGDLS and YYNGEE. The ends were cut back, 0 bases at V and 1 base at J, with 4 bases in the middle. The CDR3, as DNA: TGTGCCAGCAGCGTAGGGGCCCAAGAGACCCAGTACTTC. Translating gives CASSVGAQETQYF.

The CDR3: CAWSLGRMNTEAFF. DNA for the CDR3: TGTGCCTGGAGTTTGGGAAGAATGAACACTGAAGCTTTCTTT. The V gene is TRBV30, the J gene TRBJ1-1; D not resolved. The germline CDR1 and CDR2 sequences are GTSNPN and SVGIG (reference sequence). This CDR3 has 14 residues. The V end lost 2 bases, the J end lost 0 bases, and 10 bases lay between the germline ends.

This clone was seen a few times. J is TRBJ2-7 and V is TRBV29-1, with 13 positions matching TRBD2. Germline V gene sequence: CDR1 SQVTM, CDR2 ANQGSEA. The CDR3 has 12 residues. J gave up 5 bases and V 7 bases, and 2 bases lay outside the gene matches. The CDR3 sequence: CSAGTSGDEQYF. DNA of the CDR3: TGCAGCGCCGGGACTAGCGGGGACGAGCAGTACTTC.

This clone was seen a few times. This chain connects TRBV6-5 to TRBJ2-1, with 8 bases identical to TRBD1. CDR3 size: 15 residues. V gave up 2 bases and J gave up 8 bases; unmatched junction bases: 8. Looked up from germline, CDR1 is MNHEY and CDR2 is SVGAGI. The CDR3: CASSYTWDRFYEQFF. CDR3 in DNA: TGTGCCAGCAGTTACACTTGGGACAGGTTTTATGAGCAGTTCTTC.

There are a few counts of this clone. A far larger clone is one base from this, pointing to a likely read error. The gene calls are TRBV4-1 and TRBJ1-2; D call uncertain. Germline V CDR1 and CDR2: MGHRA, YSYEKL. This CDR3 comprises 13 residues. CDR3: CASSPIATGGFTF. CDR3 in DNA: TGCGCCAGCAGCCCCATCGCGACGGGTGGCTTCACCTTC.

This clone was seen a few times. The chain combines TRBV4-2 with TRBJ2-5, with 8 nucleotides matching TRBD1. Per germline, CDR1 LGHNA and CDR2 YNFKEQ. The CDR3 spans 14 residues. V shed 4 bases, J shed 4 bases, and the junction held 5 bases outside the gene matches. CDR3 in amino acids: CASSLGQGGETQYF. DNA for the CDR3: TGTGCCAGCAGCCTAGGACAGGGTGGAGAGACCCAGTACTTC.

The CDR3 reads CAISESGQGLDNYGYTF. CDR3 bases: TGTGCCATCAGTGAGTCGGGACAGGGATTGGACAACTATGGCTACACCTTC. The V gene is TRBV10-3, the J gene TRBJ1-2; 9 positions match TRBD1. Unmatched junction bases numbered 7, after V lost 0 bases and J lost 2 bases. The V gene's germline CDR1 is ENHRY and CDR2 SYGVKD. The CDR3 is 17 residues long.

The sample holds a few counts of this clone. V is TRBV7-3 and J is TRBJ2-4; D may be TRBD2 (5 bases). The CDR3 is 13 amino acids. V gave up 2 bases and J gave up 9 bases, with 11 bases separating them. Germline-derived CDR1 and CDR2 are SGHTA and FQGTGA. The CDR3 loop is CASSLGRGSIQYF. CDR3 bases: TGTGCCAGCAGCTTAGGTAGAGGGAGCATTCAGTACTTC.

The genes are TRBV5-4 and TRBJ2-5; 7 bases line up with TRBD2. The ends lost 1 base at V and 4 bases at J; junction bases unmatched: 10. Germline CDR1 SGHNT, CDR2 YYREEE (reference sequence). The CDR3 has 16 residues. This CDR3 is CASSLPTAGVGETQYF. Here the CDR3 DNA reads TGTGCCAGCAGCTTGCCGACCGCGGGAGTCGGAGAGACCCAGTACTTC.

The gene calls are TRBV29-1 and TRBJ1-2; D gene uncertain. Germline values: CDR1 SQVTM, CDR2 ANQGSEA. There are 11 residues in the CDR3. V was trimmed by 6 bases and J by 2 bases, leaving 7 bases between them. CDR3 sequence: CSVVENYGYTF. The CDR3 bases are TGCAGCGTGGTGGAAAACTATGGCTACACCTTC. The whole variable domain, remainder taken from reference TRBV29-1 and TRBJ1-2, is SAVISQKPSRDICQRGTSLTIQCQVDSQVTMMFWYRQQPGQSLTLIATANQGSEATYESGFVIDKFPISRPNLTFSTLTVSNMSPEDSSIYLCSVVENYGYTFGSGTRLTVV.